This T cell receptor (beta chain) was recovered during a study of blood T cell repertoires in COVID-19. As for the study in general: COVID-19 samples from acute and convalescent phases originated in the United States, Italy and Spain. T cells, B-cell-depleted T cells, or PBMCs supplied cDNA or gDNA.

The CDR3 totals 15 residues. From germline, CDR1 is LNHDA and CDR2 SQIVND (reference sequence). Trimming stripped 3 bases from V and 3 bases from J, with 11 bases between. This clone was observed a single time. Original methodology: The assay estimated nucleated cells by amplifying reference gene primers. This table comes from immunoSEQ multiplex PCR, and its TCRdb copy is limited to in-frame clones, with some not included. The V and J calls and clone size were taken over from that table, and D and trimming were inferred from the DNA. In the table there are about 34,000 clones, roughly 80% of which are singletons.

The sequenced sample consisted of peripheral blood. The clonotype originates from a human donor in a cohort sampled during active COVID-19. The genes are TRBV19 and TRBJ1-4; D possibly corresponds to TRBD1 (5 bases). The CDR3 sequence is CASSISGTPNEKLFF. For the CDR3, the DNA is TGTGCCAGTAGTATTAGCGGGACGCCTAATGAAAAACTGTTTTTT.